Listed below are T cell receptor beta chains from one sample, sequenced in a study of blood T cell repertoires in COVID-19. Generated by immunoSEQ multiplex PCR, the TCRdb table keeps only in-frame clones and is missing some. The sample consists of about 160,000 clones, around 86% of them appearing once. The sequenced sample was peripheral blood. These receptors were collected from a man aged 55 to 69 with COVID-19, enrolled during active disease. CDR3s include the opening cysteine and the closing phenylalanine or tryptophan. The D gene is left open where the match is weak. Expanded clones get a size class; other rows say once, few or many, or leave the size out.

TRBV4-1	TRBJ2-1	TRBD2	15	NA	TGCGCCAGCAGCCAAGATGTCGGGACTAGCATTGAGCAGTTCTTC	CASSQDVGTSIEQFF
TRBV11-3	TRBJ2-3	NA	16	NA	TGTGCCAGCAGCTTAAGTGCAGGGCTGAGCACAGATACGCAGTATTTT	CASSLSAGLSTDTQYF
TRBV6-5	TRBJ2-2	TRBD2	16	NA	TGTGCCAGCAGTTTCACCGGGGGGGCGAACACCGGGGAGCTGTTTTTT	CASSFTGGANTGELFF
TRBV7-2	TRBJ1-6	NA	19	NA	TGTGCCAGCAGCTTATTCGGGACCGGAGGGAGTTCTGCTAATTCACCCCTCCACTTT	CASSLFGTGGSSANSPLHF
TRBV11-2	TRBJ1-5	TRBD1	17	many	TGTGCCAGCAGCTCAAAAAACCCGGGACAGCTAAAACAGCCCCAGCATTTT	CASSSKNPGQLKQPQHF
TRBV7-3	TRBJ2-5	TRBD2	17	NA	TGTGCCAGCAGCGTAGGGGGACTAGCGGGTAGCCAAGAGACCCAGTACTTC	CASSVGGLAGSQETQYF
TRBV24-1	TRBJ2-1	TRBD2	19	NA	TGTGCCACCAGTGACCCCGTTTCGAGCGGGGGGTTACAATACAATGAGCAGTTCTTC	CATSDPVSSGGLQYNEQFF
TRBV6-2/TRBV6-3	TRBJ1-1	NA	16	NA	TGTGCCAGCAGTTACACCTTGTGGTCAGGGAATATTGAGGCTTTCTTT	CASSYTLWSGNIEAFF
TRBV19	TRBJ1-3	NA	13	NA	TGTGCCAGTAGTTCGCAGGGTAGTAACACCATATATTTT	CASSSQGSNTIYF
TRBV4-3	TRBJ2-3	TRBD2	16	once	TGCGCCAGCAGCCAAGATATACCGGGGGGGGTAGATACGCAGTATTTT	CASSQDIPGGVDTQYF
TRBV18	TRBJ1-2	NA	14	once	TGTGCCAGCTCTCCACTGGACAGCCCCTATGGCTACACCTTC	CASSPLDSPYGYTF
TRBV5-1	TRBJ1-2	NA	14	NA	TGCGCCAGCAGCTTGGGGCAGGGTATCGGTGGCTACACCTTC	CASSLGQGIGGYTF
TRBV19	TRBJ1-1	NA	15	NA	TGTGCCAGTAGCCTCCGAAGCGGGGTGGCAGGGGAAGCTTTCTTT	CASSLRSGVAGEAFF
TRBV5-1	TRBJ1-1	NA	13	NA	TGCGCCAGCAGCTTGGGCAGGGGTGGTGAAGCTTTCTTT	CASSLGRGGEAFF
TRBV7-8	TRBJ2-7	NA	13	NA	TGTGCCAGCAGCCGGGGACTTCTCGACGAGCAGTACTTC	CASSRGLLDEQYF
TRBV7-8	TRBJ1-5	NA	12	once	TGTGCCAGCAGCCCCCCAAATCAGCCCCAGCATTTT	CASSPPNQPQHF
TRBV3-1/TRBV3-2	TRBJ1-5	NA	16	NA	TGTGCCAGCAGCCCGACCGGGGGGAGTAGCAATCAGCCCCAGCATTTT	CASSPTGGSSNQPQHF
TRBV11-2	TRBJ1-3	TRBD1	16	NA	TGTGCCAGCAGTTCTACAGGGGGCCTCTCTGGAAACACCATATATTTT	CASSSTGGLSGNTIYF
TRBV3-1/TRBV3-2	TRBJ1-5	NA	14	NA	TGTGCCAGCAGCGAAAACCGGGGGAATCAGCCCCAGCATTTT	CASSENRGNQPQHF
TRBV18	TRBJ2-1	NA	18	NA	TGTGCCAGCTCACCATACGGGATAGGAGGCTCTGTACGCAATGAGCAGTTCTTC	CASSPYGIGGSVRNEQFF
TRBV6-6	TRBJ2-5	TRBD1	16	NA	TGTGCCAGCAGTTACAACAGGGGGCTCGACCAAGAGACCCAGTACTTC	CASSYNRGLDQETQYF
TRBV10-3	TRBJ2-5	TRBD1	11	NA	TGTGCCTCCGGACAGGGGCAGACCCAGTACTTC	CASGQGQTQYF
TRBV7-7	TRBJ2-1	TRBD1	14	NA	TGTGCTAGCAGCTTAACGACAGGGAGCAATGAGCAGTTCTTC	CASSLTTGSNEQFF
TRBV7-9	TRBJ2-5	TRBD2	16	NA	TGTGCCAGCAGCTCGGCCCCAGGGAGGGCCCAAGAGACCCAGTACTTC	CASSSAPGRAQETQYF
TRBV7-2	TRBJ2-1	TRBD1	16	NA	TGTGCCAGCAGCTTAGTTCCGGGAGTACAGGGGGATGAGCAGTTCTTC	CASSLVPGVQGDEQFF
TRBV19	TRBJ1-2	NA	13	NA	TGTGCCAGTAGTAACCGGGAATCCTATGGCTACACCTTC	CASSNRESYGYTF
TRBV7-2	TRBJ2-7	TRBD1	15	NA	TGTGCCAGCAGCTACGACAGGGCCGTATCCTACGAGCAGTACTTC	CASSYDRAVSYEQYF
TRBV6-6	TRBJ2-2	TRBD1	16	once	TGTGCCAGCAGTTCAACCGGGACAGGGATCACCGGGGAGCTGTTTTTT	CASSSTGTGITGELFF
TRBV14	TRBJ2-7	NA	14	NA	TGTGCCAGCAGCCCCGCCGGGGTCTCCTACGAGCAGTACTTC	CASSPAGVSYEQYF
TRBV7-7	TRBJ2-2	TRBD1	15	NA	TGTGCTAGCAGCGCCGGGACAGGGACTACCGGGGAGCTGTTTTTT	CASSAGTGTTGELFF
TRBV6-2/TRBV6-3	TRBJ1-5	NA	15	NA	TGTGCCAGCAGTTACTTGGGGCTAGGCAATCAGCCCCAGCATTTT	CASSYLGLGNQPQHF
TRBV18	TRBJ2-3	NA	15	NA	TGTGCCAGCTCACCGAACGAGGGCCGATTAGATACGCAGTATTTT	CASSPNEGRLDTQYF
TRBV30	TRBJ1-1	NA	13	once	TGTGCCTGGAGCGTTCAATCGGGTACTGAAGCTTTCTTT	CAWSVQSGTEAFF
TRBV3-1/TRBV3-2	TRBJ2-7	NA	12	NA	TGTGCCAGCAGCCAAACTGACTACGAGCAGTACTTC	CASSQTDYEQYF
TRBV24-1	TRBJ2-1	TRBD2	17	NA	TGTGCCACCAGTGATGCGGGACTAGCGGGAGTCCTAAATGAGCAGTTCTTC	CATSDAGLAGVLNEQFF
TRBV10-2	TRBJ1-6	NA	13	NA	TGCGCCAGCAGGGACACAGGGAATTCACCCCTCCACTTT	CASRDTGNSPLHF
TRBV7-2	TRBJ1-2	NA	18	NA	TGTGCCAGCAGCTTAGCTTCAACAAGGAGGTACCCAAACTATGGCTACACCTTC	CASSLASTRRYPNYGYTF